This TCR beta chain was documented in a study of OX40 agonist ivuxolimab in advanced cancers. Generated by immunoSEQ multiplex PCR, the TCRdb table keeps only in-frame clones and is missing some. The sample includes some 71,000 clones, roughly 89% of them seen just once. There are 11 residues in the CDR3. The germline CDR1 and CDR2 sequences are SGHDN and FVKESK. Trimming removed 4 bases at V and 7 bases at J, with 7 bases between. The chain uses TRBV14 and TRBJ1-2; D call uncertain. The sample was CD4+ or CD8+ T cells sorted from blood, taken in a trial of the OX40 agonist ivuxolimab. The source of this sequence is an adult with an advanced solid tumor such as melanoma, head and neck, liver or kidney cancer. This chain's CDR3 is CASSPAGGYTF. The CDR3 nucleotides are TGTGCCAGCAGCCCGGCAGGTGGCTACACCTTC.